This paragraph reports one T cell receptor beta chain. This record comes from a study of T cell changes during pregnancy in multiple sclerosis. The CDR3 has 13 amino acids. The germline V and J ends were trimmed by 4 bases and 15 bases, with 16 bases remaining between them. Germline values: CDR1 MDHEN, CDR2 SYDVKM. Clones were read by immunoSEQ multiplex PCR, and TCRdb kept only the in-frame ones, dropping some. Among around 130,000 clones listed, about 94% were seen once. Sequencing was performed on peripheral blood, taken before pregnancy. The V and J genes are TRBV28 and TRBJ1-6, with D tentatively TRBD1 (5 bases). The sequence came from a female donor with multiple sclerosis, enrolled in a pregnancy study. CDR3: CASSWGRRQLLHF. CDR3 DNA sequence: TGTGCCAGCAGTTGGGGCCGTCGACAGCTCCTCCACTTT.